Listed here are 32 T cell receptor beta chains from one sample, sequenced in a study of blood T cell repertoires in COVID-19. Assay used: immunoSEQ multiplex PCR; TCRdb lists only in-frame clones, some missing. The table lists roughly 150,000 clones, around 90% of them singletons. Sequencing used peripheral blood. The receptors shown here come from a man in his sixties with acute or convalescent COVID-19.

The V and J genes are TRBV5-1 and TRBJ2-3, with 8 bases that match TRBD1. The germline gives CDR1 SGHRS, CDR2 YFSETQ. This CDR3 is built from 15 residues. The trim removed 4 bases at V and 2 bases at J, leaving 6 bases unmatched. The CDR3 bases are TGCGCCAGCAGCAAGGACAGGGCCGCCACAGATACGCAGTATTTT. Translation gives CASSKDRAATDTQYF.

The CDR3 protein is CASSLGQGDTEAFF. The CDR3 coding sequence is TGTGCCAGCAGCTTAGGGCAGGGGGACACTGAAGCTTTCTTT. The chain is built from TRBV7-9 and TRBJ1-1; 7 bases line up with TRBD1. V lost 1 base and J lost 3; bases outside the gene matches: 2. This CDR3 region has 14 residues. Germline CDR1 is SEHNR and CDR2 is FQNEAQ (reference sequence).

The genes are TRBV9 and TRBJ1-1; 7 bases are a match to TRBD1. CDR1 and CDR2 (germline): SGDLS, YYNGEE. The CDR3 runs to 14 residues. J was trimmed by 5 bases and V by 4 bases; bases with no gene match: 8. The CDR3: CASSPTGTVTEAFF. CDR3 DNA: TGTGCCAGCAGCCCGACAGGGACGGTGACTGAAGCTTTCTTT.

The chain links TRBV3-1 (or the pseudogene TRBV3-2) to TRBJ1-2; weak D call: TRBD1 (5 bases). The germline CDR1 and CDR2 sequences are LGHDT and YNNKEL (reference sequence). V lost 4 bases and J lost 7, with 25 bases in between. The CDR3 is 17 amino acids. DNA for the CDR3: TGTGCCAGCAGCCTATTCCAGGCGACAGAATCCTTCCCTGGCTACACCTTC. It yields the protein CASSLFQATESFPGYTF.

The CDR3 loop reads CASSYSGRNTEAFF. The CDR3 nucleotides are TGTGCCAGCAGTTACTCGGGGAGGAACACTGAAGCTTTCTTT. The V gene is TRBV6-2 or TRBV6-3, the J gene TRBJ1-1; D gene ambiguous. The V end was cut by 0 bases, the J end by 1 base, with 6 bases between. The CDR3 sequence is 14 residues long. Germline CDR1 reads MNHEY; CDR2 reads SVGEGT.

The chain has TRBV7-2 and TRBJ1-5, with a tentative D call TRBD1 (6 bases). Germline assignment: CDR1 SGHTA and CDR2 FQGNSA. V was trimmed by 1 base and J by 7 bases, leaving 14 bases between them. This CDR3 has 15 amino acids. The CDR3 DNA reads TGTGCCAGCAGCTTAGATACAGGGAAGCGGCAGCCCCAGCATTTT. Its protein is CASSLDTGKRQPQHF. Based on the CDR3 plus reference TRBV7-2 and TRBJ1-5, the full variable domain is GAGVSQSPSNKVTEKGKDVELRCDPISGHTALYWYRQSLGQGLEFLIYFQGNSAPDKSGLPSDRFSAERTGGSVSTLTIQRTQQEDSAVYLCASSLDTGKRQPQHFGDGTRLSIL.

This chain joins TRBV5-6 and TRBJ2-6, with TRBD1 identical over 9 bases. V shed 4 bases, J shed 2 bases, and the junction held 4 bases outside the gene matches. This CDR3 is 16 amino acids long. The germline gives CDR1 SGHDT, CDR2 YYEEEE. The CDR3 coding sequence is TGTGCCAGCAGCCACACAGGGGGCCCTGGGGCCAACGTCCTGACTTTC. Its translation: CASSHTGGPGANVLTF.

This chain joins TRBV19 and TRBJ1-5; D is ambiguous. This CDR3 contains 15 residues. The V end lost 6 bases, the J end lost 0 bases, and 12 bases lay between the germline ends. Germline CDR1 and CDR2: LNHDA and SQIVND (reference sequence). The DNA of the CDR3 is TGTGCCAGTAGCCCATCACAGTATAGCAATCAGCCCCAGCATTTT. Translated, it gives CASSPSQYSNQPQHF.

The chain recombines TRBV7-2 with TRBJ2-1, with D unclear. The CDR3 length is 18 residues. Per the germline V gene, CDR1 is SGHTA and CDR2 is FQGNSA. V was trimmed by 2 bases and J by 3 bases, leaving 20 bases between them. CDR3 sequence: CASSLWQASQNFYNEQFF. CDR3 sequence (DNA): TGTGCCAGCAGCTTATGGCAGGCGTCCCAAAATTTCTACAATGAGCAGTTCTTC.

V usage is TRBV7-8 and J usage is TRBJ2-5, with 11 bases lining up with TRBD2. With V trimmed by 5 bases and J by 5 bases, 7 bases remained unmatched. The CDR3 loop spans 15 amino acids. Germline V gene lookup returns CDR1 SGHVS and CDR2 FQNEAQ. The CDR3 protein is CASSAGTSGVETQYF. The CDR3 nucleotides are TGTGCCAGCAGCGCCGGGACTAGCGGCGTTGAGACCCAGTACTTC.

This clone was detected once. The chain carries TRBV6-5 and TRBJ2-3; 7 bases match TRBD2. V gave up 6 bases and J gave up 4 bases; unmatched junction bases: 4. The V gene's germline CDR1 is MNHEY and CDR2 SVGAGI. The CDR3 covers 13 residues. The CDR3 is CASSLGLADTQYF. Written as DNA, the CDR3 is TGTGCCAGCAGCCTAGGACTAGCAGATACGCAGTATTTT.

For the CDR3, the DNA is TGTGCCAGCAGGAAAAGCGGGGGGGCCCACGAGCAGTACTTC. Protein product: CASRKSGGAHEQYF. This chain links TRBV7-9 with TRBJ2-7, with 10 bases lining up with TRBD2. Germline CDR1 and CDR2: SEHNR and FQNEAQ (reference sequence). The CDR3 length is 14 residues. J lost 5 bases, V lost 6 bases, and 7 bases had no gene match.

The sample holds one count of this clone. The rearrangement joins TRBV2 to TRBJ2-2, with D tentatively TRBD1 (6 bases). Germline V gives CDR1 SNHLY, CDR2 FYNNEI. V lost 6 bases and J lost 1, with 12 bases in between. This CDR3 has 15 amino acids. Here the CDR3 reads CASRLPTGNTGELFF. DNA of the CDR3: TGTGCCAGCAGGTTACCGACAGGGAACACCGGGGAGCTGTTTTTT. The whole variable domain, filled in from reference TRBV2 and TRBJ2-2, reads EPEVTQTPSHQVTQMGQEVILRCVPISNHLYFYWYRQILGQKVEFLVSFYNNEISEKSEIFDDQFSVERPDGSNFTLKIRSTKLEDSAMYFCASRLPTGNTGELFFGEGSRLTVL.

This clone was counted a few times. This chain joins TRBV1 and TRBJ1-4; the table names TRBD1, a call not compared with the DNA. TRBV1 is a pseudogene segment. The CDR3 sequence is 16 residues long. The CDR3 DNA reads as TGCACCAGCAGCCAAGATAGGACAGGGCGTAGTGAAAAACTGTTTTTT. Translated: CTSSQDRTGRSEKLFF.

The chain employs TRBV27 and TRBJ1-2; no clear D. Germline CDR1 MNHEY, CDR2 SMNVEV (reference sequence). V was trimmed by 6 bases and J by 2 bases, leaving 13 bases between them. The CDR3 runs to 14 residues. The CDR3, as DNA: TGTGCCAGCAGGAGTCTTAGCTCCAACTATGGCTACACCTTC. Its protein product is CASRSLSSNYGYTF.

The V gene is TRBV2, the J gene TRBJ2-1; 9 nucleotides match TRBD1. V lost 5 bases and J lost 4; bases outside the gene matches: 3. The CDR3 length is 14 residues. CDR1 is SNHLY and CDR2 is FYNNEI in the germline V gene. The CDR3 reads CASSWGQGYNEQFF. CDR3 coding DNA: TGTGCCAGCAGTTGGGGACAGGGTTACAATGAGCAGTTCTTC.

This chain connects TRBV7-2 to TRBJ2-7; TRBD2 matches 9 bases. This CDR3 has 16 amino acids. In germline, CDR1 is SGHTA, CDR2 FQGNSA. V lost 1 base and J lost 2; bases outside the gene matches: 6. The CDR3 DNA is TGTGCCAGCAGCTTAGGCGTTAGCGGGGGCCCCTACGAGCAGTACTTC. It codes for CASSLGVSGGPYEQYF.

This clone has a handful of counts. The chain couples TRBV4-1 to TRBJ2-1, with TRBD2 identical over 8 bases. The trim removed 4 bases at V and 5 bases at J, leaving 4 bases unmatched. Per the germline V gene, CDR1 is MGHRA and CDR2 is YSYEKL. This CDR3 is 14 amino acids long. CDR3 in amino acids: CASSLAGLNNEQFF. In DNA, the CDR3 is TGCGCCAGCAGCCTAGCGGGGTTAAACAATGAGCAGTTCTTC.

The chain employs TRBV7-9 and TRBJ2-3; TRBD1 aligns across 9 bases. This CDR3 is 17 amino acids long. V trimming: 4 bases; J trimming: 4 bases; junction bases outside the gene matches: 12. The germline V gene has CDR1 SEHNR and CDR2 FQNEAQ (reference sequence). CDR3 loop: CASSSGTGNRVADTQYF. In DNA, the CDR3 is TGTGCCAGCAGCTCCGGGACAGGGAATCGTGTGGCAGATACGCAGTATTTT.

A few counts support this clone. The chain joins TRBV27 to TRBJ2-7, with TRBD1 matching over 11 bases. CDR3 length: 17 amino acids. Germline CDR1 MNHEY, CDR2 SMNVEV (reference sequence). Unmatched junction bases numbered 12, after V lost 6 bases and J lost 2 bases. CDR3 bases: TGTGCCAGCAGACCCCTGGCCCCGGGACAGGGGGCCTACGAGCAGTACTTC. As protein: CASRPLAPGQGAYEQYF.

V and J are TRBV29-1 and TRBJ2-4; 7 bases align to TRBD1. Germline values: CDR1 SQVTM, CDR2 ANQGSEA. The CDR3 covers 13 residues. The ends lost 5 bases at V and 5 bases at J; junction bases unmatched: 6. The CDR3, as DNA: TGCAGCGTTAAATTGACAGGGCAAAACATTCAGTACTTC. It codes for CSVKLTGQNIQYF.

The V and J genes are TRBV12-3 or TRBV12-4 and TRBJ2-7, with 12 bases lining up with TRBD2. The CDR3 covers 13 residues. Germline trimming cut 6 bases from V and 11 bases from J; bases unmatched to any gene: 8. The CDR3 loop reads CASSTSGGPREYF. The CDR3 region has the DNA TGTGCCAGCAGCACTAGCGGGGGGCCCCGGGAGTACTTC.

The gene calls are TRBV18 and TRBJ1-1; D is undetermined. V dropped 0 bases and J dropped 1 base, with 9 bases sitting between them. Germline V gives CDR1 KGHSH, CDR2 LQKENI. The length of the CDR3 is 15 residues. CDR3 sequence: CASSPPVQQNTEAFF. DNA for the CDR3: TGTGCCAGCTCACCACCTGTACAGCAGAACACTGAAGCTTTCTTT.

This clone was detected once. The gene calls are TRBV29-1 and TRBJ1-1, with no clear D. CDR1 is SQVTM and CDR2 is ANQGSEA in the germline V gene. The CDR3 length is 11 residues. V gave up 4 bases and J gave up 6 bases, with 9 bases separating them. The CDR3 DNA follows: TGCAGCGTTGTTATGGGCCCTGAAGCTTTCTTT. Residues: CSVVMGPEAFF.

This rearrangement joins TRBV11-2 to TRBJ2-6; no definite D call. Looked up from germline, CDR1 is SGHAT and CDR2 is FQNNGV. This CDR3 is built from 14 residues. Trimming took off 7 bases at V and 2 bases at J, with 9 bases between the two ends. The CDR3 sequence is CASTHSTGANVLTF. The CDR3 DNA reads TGTGCCAGCACGCACTCAACTGGGGCCAACGTCCTGACTTTC.

This clone was seen just once. The chain joins TRBV11-2 to TRBJ2-7, with D perhaps TRBD2 (6 bases). The ends were cut back, 8 bases at V and 1 base at J, with 15 bases in the middle. The germline gives CDR1 SGHAT, CDR2 FQNNGV. This CDR3 spans 14 amino acids. CDR3 protein: CASREGGASYEQYF. Written as DNA, the CDR3 is TGTGCCAGCCGCGAGGGCGGGGCGTCCTACGAGCAGTACTTC. Complete variable domain (other parts from reference TRBV11-2 and TRBJ2-7): EAGVAQSPRYKIIEKRQSVAFWCNPISGHATLYWYQQILGQGPKLLIQFQNNGVVDDSQLPKDRFSAERLKGVDSTLKIQPAKLEDSAVYLCASREGGASYEQYFGPGTRLTVT.

In its sample, this clone was seen once. This sequence joins TRBV5-6 and TRBJ1-1; the match to TRBD1 covers 9 bases. CDR3 size: 15 residues. The ends lost 2 bases at V and 6 bases at J; junction bases unmatched: 8. From germline, CDR1 is SGHDT and CDR2 YYEEEE. The CDR3 protein is CASSFYDRTGAEAFF. DNA of the CDR3: TGTGCCAGCAGCTTCTATGACCGGACAGGGGCTGAAGCTTTCTTT.

The chain couples TRBV3-1 (or the pseudogene TRBV3-2) to TRBJ1-2; 7 bases align to TRBD1. The V segment lost 5 bases and the J segment 6 bases; nucleotides outside the gene matches: 9. The CDR3 is 14 amino acids. CDR1 is LGHDT, CDR2 YNNKEL, per germline (reference sequence). As DNA, the CDR3 is TGTGCCAGCAGCTCCCAGGGGGTACGGAATGGCTACACCTTC. Protein: CASSSQGVRNGYTF.

The chain is built from TRBV7-9 and TRBJ1-1; D gene unclear. The CDR3 length is 14 residues. The germline V gene encodes CDR1 SEHNR and CDR2 FQNEAQ (reference sequence). Trimming left V 3 bases short and J 4 bases short, with 12 bases between. DNA for the CDR3: TGTGCCAGCAGCTTCGAGGTGGTGGGCACTGAAGCTTTCTTT. This encodes CASSFEVVGTEAFF.

V is TRBV19 and J is TRBJ2-3, with 7 bases aligning to TRBD2. V was pared by 7 bases and J by 0 bases, with 7 bases of the junction left unmatched. The germline CDR1 and CDR2 sequences are LNHDA and SQIVND (reference sequence). This CDR3 has 15 amino acids. The CDR3 nucleotides are TGTGCCAGTACGAGCGGGGATACTAGCACAGATACGCAGTATTTT. As protein: CASTSGDTSTDTQYF.

This rearrangement joins TRBV15 to TRBJ2-1; TRBD2 aligns across 9 bases. The CDR3 sequence is 17 residues long. Germline trimming cut 3 bases from V and 3 bases from J; bases unmatched to any gene: 9. Per the germline V gene, CDR1 is LNHNV and CDR2 is YYDKDF (reference sequence). The CDR3 DNA is TGTGCCACCAGCAGGGCAACAGAGACTAGCGGCTACAATGAGCAGTTCTTC. This encodes CATSRATETSGYNEQFF. The whole variable domain, filled in from reference TRBV15 and TRBJ2-1, reads DAMVIQNPRYQVTQFGKPVTLSCSQTLNHNVMYWYQQKSSQAPKLLFHYYDKDFNNEADTPDNFQSRRPNTSFCFLDIRSPGLGDTAMYLCATSRATETSGYNEQFFGPGTRLTVL.

The chain is built from TRBV5-6 and TRBJ2-7; TRBD1 might be the D (6 bases). CDR1 and CDR2 from the germline V gene are SGHDT and YYEEEE. The CDR3 length is 16 residues. Trimming cost V 3 bases and J 5 bases, with 21 bases left between them. CDR3 DNA: TGTGCCAGCAGCTCCCAGGGGCGACCAGGAAGGGACGAGCAGTACTTC. Its translation is CASSSQGRPGRDEQYF.